The 9 T cell receptor beta chains reported below all come from one sample, sequenced in a study of beta chain features in type 1 diabetes. Since all of the isolated RNA was reverse transcribed, expressed TCRB transcripts were what got sequenced. Repertoires were generated with immunoSEQ multiplex PCR, while TCRdb's copy carries only in-frame clones and drops some. The sample holds hundreds of thousands of clones, 11% seen once. The sequencing input was naive CD4+ T cells from blood. The receptors derive from a woman under 40 in good health.

V is TRBV6-6 and J is TRBJ2-5, with 8 bases fitting TRBD1. The germline CDR1 and CDR2 sequences are MNHNY and SVGAGI (reference sequence). The V and J ends lost 5 bases and 8 bases, in that order; junction bases with no gene match: 16. This CDR3 spans 16 amino acids. The CDR3 region is CASSAIGQGLPGTQYF. In DNA form, the CDR3 reads TGTGCCAGCAGTGCCATCGGACAGGGCCTACCCGGAACCCAGTACTTC.

There are a few counts of this clone. V is TRBV15 and J is TRBJ1-5, with unresolved D. This CDR3 is 16 amino acids long. Germline CDR1 reads LNHNV; CDR2 reads YYDKDF (reference sequence). With 0 bases removed from V and 3 bases from J, the gap between germline ends came to 12 bases. In nucleotides, the CDR3 is TGTGCCACCAGCAGAGAAGGAGGGTCGAACAATCAGCCCCAGCATTTT. This encodes CATSREGGSNNQPQHF.

With regard to this clone: Within the sample, other DNA sequences also encode this same CDR3. The rearrangement joins TRBV19 to TRBJ2-7; 7 bases map to TRBD2. Germline CDR1 reads LNHDA; CDR2 reads SQIVND (reference sequence). The CDR3 spans 14 residues. The J segment lost 4 bases and the V segment lost 3 bases, leaving 6 bases of the junction unmatched. CDR3 DNA sequence: TGTGCCAGTAGTATTGGGGGGACTATTTACGAGCAGTACTTC. It specifies CASSIGGTIYEQYF.

The CDR3 sequence: CSGAGTTGEGWAFF. The CDR3 nucleotides read TGCAGCGGCGCAGGAACCACAGGGGAAGGGTGGGCTTTCTTT. The J gene is TRBJ1-1, the V gene TRBV29-1, with TRBD1 matching over 7 bases. V shed 7 bases, J shed 11 bases, and the junction held 19 bases outside the gene matches. Germline CDR1 reads SQVTM; CDR2 reads ANQGSEA. This CDR3 comprises 14 residues.

The chain employs TRBV6-5 and TRBJ2-5; 11 nucleotides line up with TRBD2. In germline, CDR1 is MNHEY, CDR2 SVGAGI. V shed 2 bases and J 6 bases; nucleotides not matched to a gene: 5. The CDR3 runs to 15 residues. The CDR3 DNA is TGTGCCAGCAGTTACACTAGCGGGAGCCCGAAGACCCAGTACTTC. Translation gives CASSYTSGSPKTQYF.

This clone has a handful of counts. V is TRBV21-1 and J is TRBJ2-7; the table calls TRBD1, which could not be checked here. TRBV21-1 is annotated as a pseudogene. The CDR3 sequence is 16 residues long. For the CDR3, the DNA is TGTGCCAGCATATTTAATCCCAGTCTCCCCAGCTACGAGCAGTACTTC. This gives the protein CASIFNPSLPSYEQYF.

V usage is TRBV7-8 and J usage is TRBJ1-5; D remains ambiguous. The germline gives CDR1 SGHVS, CDR2 FQNEAQ. With 1 base removed from V and 1 base from J, the gap between germline ends came to 8 bases. The CDR3 sequence is 15 residues long. CDR3 sequence reads: CASSLGVISNQPQHF. CDR3 nucleotides: TGTGCCAGCAGCTTAGGCGTTATAAGCAATCAGCCCCAGCATTTT.

This clone was detected a few times. V and J are TRBV21-1 and TRBJ2-1; the DNA was not compared with TRBD2, the D call given in the table. TRBV21-1 counts as a pseudogene. The CDR3 loop spans 17 amino acids. The chain's CDR3 is CASSKVATAGTYNEQFF. The CDR3 bases are TGTGCCAGCAGCAAAGTCGCTACAGCGGGAACCTACAATGAGCAGTTCTTC.

This clone was seen only a few times. This chain links TRBV5-5 with TRBJ2-5; 12 bases map to TRBD2. This CDR3 region has 15 residues. Trimming cost V 3 bases and J 5 bases; bases outside gene matches: 5. Germline assignment: CDR1 SGHKS and CDR2 YYEKEE (reference sequence). The CDR3 here is CASSSLAGGPETQYF. CDR3 nucleotides: TGTGCCAGCAGCTCGCTAGCGGGAGGGCCGGAGACCCAGTACTTC.